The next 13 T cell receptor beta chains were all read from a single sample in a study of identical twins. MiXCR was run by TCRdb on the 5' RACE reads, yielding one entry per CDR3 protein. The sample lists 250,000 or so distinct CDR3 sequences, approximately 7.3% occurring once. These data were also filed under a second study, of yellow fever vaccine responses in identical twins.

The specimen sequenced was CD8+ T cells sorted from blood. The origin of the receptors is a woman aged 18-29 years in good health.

CDR3 sequence reads: CASSSGAEQPQHF. The CDR3 DNA reads as TGTGCCAGCAGCTCCGGGGCTGAACAGCCCCAGCATTTT. The J gene is TRBJ1-5, the V gene TRBV7-9; D possibly corresponds to TRBD1 (5 bases). There are 13 residues in the CDR3. V was trimmed by 4 bases and J by 7 bases, leaving 11 bases between them. Per the germline V gene, CDR1 is SEHNR and CDR2 is FQNEAQ (reference sequence).

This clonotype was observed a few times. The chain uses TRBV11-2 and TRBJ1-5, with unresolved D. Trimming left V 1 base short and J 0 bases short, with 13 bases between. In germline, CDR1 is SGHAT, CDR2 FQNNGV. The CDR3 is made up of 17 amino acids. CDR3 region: CASSLGQGSYSNQPQHF. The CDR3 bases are TGTGCCAGCAGCTTAGGCCAAGGATCCTATAGCAATCAGCCCCAGCATTTT.

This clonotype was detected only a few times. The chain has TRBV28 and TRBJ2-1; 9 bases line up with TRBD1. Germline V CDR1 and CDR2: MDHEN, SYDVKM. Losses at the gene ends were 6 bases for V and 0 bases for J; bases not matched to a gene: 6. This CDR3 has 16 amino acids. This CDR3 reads CASSLGTGLSYNEQFF. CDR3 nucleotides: TGTGCCAGCAGCCTAGGGACAGGGCTCTCCTACAATGAGCAGTTCTTC.

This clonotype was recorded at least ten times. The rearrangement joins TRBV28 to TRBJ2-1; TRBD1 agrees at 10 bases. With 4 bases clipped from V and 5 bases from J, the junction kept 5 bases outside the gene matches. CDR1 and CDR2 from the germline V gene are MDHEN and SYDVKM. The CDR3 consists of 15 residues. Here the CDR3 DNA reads TGTGCCAGCAGTTGGCCGGGACAGGGGAACAATGAGCAGTTCTTC. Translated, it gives CASSWPGQGNNEQFF.

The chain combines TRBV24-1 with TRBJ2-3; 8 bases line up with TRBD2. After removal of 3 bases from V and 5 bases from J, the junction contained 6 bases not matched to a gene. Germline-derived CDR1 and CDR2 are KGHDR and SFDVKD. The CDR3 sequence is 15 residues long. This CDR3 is CATSDQAGVVDTQYF. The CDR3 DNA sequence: TGTGCCACCAGTGATCAAGCGGGAGTTGTAGATACGCAGTATTTT.

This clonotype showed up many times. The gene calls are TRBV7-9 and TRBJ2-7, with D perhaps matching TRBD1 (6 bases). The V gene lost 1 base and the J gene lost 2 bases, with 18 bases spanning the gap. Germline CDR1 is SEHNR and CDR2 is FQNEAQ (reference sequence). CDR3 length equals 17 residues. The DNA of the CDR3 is TGTGCCAGCAGCTTAGTCAATCGGCCGGGACATACCTACGAGCAGTACTTC. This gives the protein CASSLVNRPGHTYEQYF.

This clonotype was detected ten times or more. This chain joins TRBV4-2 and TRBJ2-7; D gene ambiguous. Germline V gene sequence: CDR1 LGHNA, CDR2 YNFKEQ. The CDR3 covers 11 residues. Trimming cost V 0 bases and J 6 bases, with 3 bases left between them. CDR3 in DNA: TGTGCCAGCAGCCAAGAGGGCGAGCAGTACTTC. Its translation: CASSQEGEQYF.

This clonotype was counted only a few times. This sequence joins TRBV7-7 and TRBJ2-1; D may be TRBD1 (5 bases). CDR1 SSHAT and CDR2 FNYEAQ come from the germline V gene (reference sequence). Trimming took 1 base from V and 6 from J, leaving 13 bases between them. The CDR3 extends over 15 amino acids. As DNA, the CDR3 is TGTGCCAGCAGCTTAGAAGCGACAGTTATCAATGAGCAGTTCTTC. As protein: CASSLEATVINEQFF. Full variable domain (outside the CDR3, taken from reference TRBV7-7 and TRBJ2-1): GAGVSQSPRYKVTKRGQDVTLRCDPISSHATLYWYQQALGQGPEFLTYFNYEAQPDKSGLPSDRFSAERPEGSISTLTIQRTEQRDSAMYRCASSLEATVINEQFFGPGTRLTVL.

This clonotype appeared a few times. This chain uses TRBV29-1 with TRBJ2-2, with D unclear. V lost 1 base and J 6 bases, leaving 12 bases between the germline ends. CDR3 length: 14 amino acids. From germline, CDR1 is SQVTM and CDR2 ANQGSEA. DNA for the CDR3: TGCAGCGTTGAAGCTTTCCCCTTCTCCGGGGAGCTGTTTTTT. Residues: CSVEAFPFSGELFF.

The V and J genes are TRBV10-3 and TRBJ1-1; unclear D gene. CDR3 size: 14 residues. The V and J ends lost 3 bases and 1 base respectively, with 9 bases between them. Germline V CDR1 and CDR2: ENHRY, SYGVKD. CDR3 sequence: CAISDSEGNTEAFF. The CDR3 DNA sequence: TGTGCCATCAGTGATAGCGAGGGGAACACTGAAGCTTTCTTT.

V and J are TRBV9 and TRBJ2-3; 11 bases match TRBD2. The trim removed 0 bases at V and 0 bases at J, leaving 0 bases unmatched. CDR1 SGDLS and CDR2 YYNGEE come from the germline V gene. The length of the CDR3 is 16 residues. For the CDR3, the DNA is TGTGCCAGCAGCGTAGGGACTAGCGGGAGCACAGATACGCAGTATTTT. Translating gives CASSVGTSGSTDTQYF.

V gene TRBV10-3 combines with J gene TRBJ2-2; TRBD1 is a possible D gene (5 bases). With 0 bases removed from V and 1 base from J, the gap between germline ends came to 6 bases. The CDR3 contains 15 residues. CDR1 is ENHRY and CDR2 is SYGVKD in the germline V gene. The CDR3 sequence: CAISESTGNTGELFF. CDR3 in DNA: TGTGCCATCAGTGAGTCTACAGGGAACACCGGGGAGCTGTTTTTT.

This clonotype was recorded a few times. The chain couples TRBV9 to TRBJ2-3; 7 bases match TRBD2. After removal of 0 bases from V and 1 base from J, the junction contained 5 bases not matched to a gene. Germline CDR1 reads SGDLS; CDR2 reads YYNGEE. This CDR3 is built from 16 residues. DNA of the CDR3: TGTGCCAGCAGCGTAGGGGGGGGAATCGGCACAGATACGCAGTATTTT. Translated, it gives CASSVGGGIGTDTQYF.